These 15 T cell receptor beta chains came from one sample sequenced in a study of cytomegalovirus exposure and HLA in healthy donors. Amplification used 60 Vbeta primers and 13 Jbeta primers. Only in-frame clones appear in the TCRdb table, and some are missing; sequencing was by immunoSEQ multiplex PCR. The sample shows around 190,000 clones, roughly 79% of them seen only once. Sequenced sample: PBMCs. The receptors were sampled from a woman aged 18-29 years in good health and CMV-seronegative.

The V gene is TRBV4-2, the J gene TRBJ1-6; TRBD1 is a possible D gene (5 bases). V lost 0 bases and J 0 bases, leaving 6 bases between the germline ends. The germline gives CDR1 LGHNA, CDR2 YNFKEQ. The CDR3 consists of 16 residues. The CDR3 DNA sequence: TGTGCCAGCAGCCAAGAGGGGGGCTCCTATAATTCACCCCTCCACTTT. Its translation: CASSQEGGSYNSPLHF.

Note on this clone: Its ends do not fully match the called genes, so a read error is possible. This chain uses TRBV5-8 with TRBJ1-5, with 9 positions matching TRBD1. Germline V CDR1 and CDR2: SGHTS, YDEGEE. This CDR3 is built from 13 residues. CDR3 sequence reads: CASTLTGGQPQHF. DNA of the CDR3: TGTGCCAGCACCTTGACAGGGGGTCAGCCCCAGCATTTT.

The chain joins TRBV5-1 to TRBJ2-2; 11 positions agree with TRBD2. Germline V lookup: CDR1 SGHRS, CDR2 YFSETQ. The CDR3 sequence is 17 residues long. J lost 4 bases, V lost 0 bases, and 5 bases had no gene match. The CDR3: CASSLEALAGGTGELFF. The CDR3 DNA reads as TGCGCCAGCAGCTTGGAAGCCCTAGCGGGAGGCACCGGGGAGCTGTTTTTT.

The chain recombines TRBV19 with TRBJ1-1; 10 bases align to TRBD1. The V gene's germline CDR1 is LNHDA and CDR2 SQIVND (reference sequence). Trimming took 5 bases from V and 4 from J; bases not matched to a gene: 4. This CDR3 has 14 amino acids. The CDR3 reads CASSRRTGGTEAFF. CDR3 nucleotides: TGTGCCAGTAGTCGCCGGACAGGGGGCACTGAAGCTTTCTTT.

The chain employs TRBV6-4 and TRBJ2-3; the match to TRBD1 covers 7 bases. Germline CDR1 and CDR2: MRHNA and SNTAGT. J lost 0 bases, V lost 6 bases, and 6 bases had no gene match. This CDR3 comprises 15 residues. CDR3 DNA sequence: TGTGCCAGCAGCTACAGGGGAGAGAGCACAGATACGCAGTATTTT. This gives the protein CASSYRGESTDTQYF.

The J gene is TRBJ1-1, the V gene TRBV16, with 7 bases fitting TRBD1. Germline loops: CDR1 KGHSY, CDR2 FQNENV. The CDR3 contains 15 residues. V trimming: 5 bases; J trimming: 0 bases; junction bases outside the gene matches: 6. CDR3 bases: TGTGCCAGCAGCTCCGCGGGACAGCTGAACACTGAAGCTTTCTTT. It translates to CASSSAGQLNTEAFF.

The chain combines TRBV5-5 with TRBJ2-3, with 9 bases identical to TRBD2. Looked up from germline, CDR1 is SGHKS and CDR2 is YYEKEE (reference sequence). The trim removed 3 bases at V and 6 bases at J, leaving 8 bases unmatched. This CDR3 has 15 amino acids. The CDR3 DNA follows: TGTGCCAGCAGCTCTGGGGCGGGAGGGCCTGATACGCAGTATTTT. Amino acid sequence: CASSSGAGGPDTQYF.

The V call is TRBV5-4, the J call TRBJ2-1, with D perhaps TRBD2 (5 bases). The CDR3 is 13 amino acids. Trimming cost V 3 bases and J 6 bases, with 10 bases left between them. CDR1 and CDR2 (germline): SGHNT, YYREEE (reference sequence). CDR3 nucleotides: TGTGCCAGCAGCTGGAGCGGATCCAATGAGCAGTTCTTC. Translating gives CASSWSGSNEQFF.

V gene TRBV18 combines with J gene TRBJ2-3; possible D gene TRBD2, 6 bases. Germline lookup yields CDR1 KGHSH and CDR2 LQKENI. V lost 5 bases, J lost 0 bases, and 12 bases lay in between. The CDR3 sequence is 15 residues long. Written as DNA, the CDR3 is TGTGCCAGCTCATCCGGGACTCCTAGCACAGATACGCAGTATTTT. This sequence encodes CASSSGTPSTDTQYF.

CDR3 nucleotide sequence: TGTGCCAGCAGTTACTCGTCGGGACAGGGGAACACTGAAGCTTTCTTT. Protein: CASSYSSGQGNTEAFF. J is TRBJ1-1 and V is TRBV6-5, with TRBD1 identical over 9 bases. This CDR3 is 16 amino acids long. Germline lookup yields CDR1 MNHEY and CDR2 SVGAGI. Trimming at V came to 0 bases and at J to 1 base, leaving 3 bases not matched to a gene.

The J gene is TRBJ1-2, the V gene TRBV25-1, with 7 bases matching TRBD1. Germline CDR1 MGHDK, CDR2 SYGVNS. Unmatched junction bases numbered 8, after V lost 6 bases and J lost 7 bases. The CDR3 contains 13 residues. The CDR3 nucleotides are TGTGCCAGCAGACCGACAGGGAATCGTGGCTACACCTTC. Translated, it gives CASRPTGNRGYTF.

The chain uses TRBV7-9 and TRBJ1-2, with TRBD1 identical over 8 bases. There are 13 residues in the CDR3. With V trimmed by 5 bases and J by 6 bases, 5 bases remained unmatched. CDR1 is SEHNR, CDR2 FQNEAQ, per germline (reference sequence). In DNA form, the CDR3 reads TGTGCCAGCAGCGAGGACAGGGCAGATGGCTACACCTTC. This encodes CASSEDRADGYTF.

The chain has TRBV9 and TRBJ1-6; unclear D gene. Trimming pared 4 bases from V and 7 bases from J, leaving 15 bases between. The germline V gene has CDR1 SGDLS and CDR2 YYNGEE. CDR3 size: 15 residues. This CDR3 is CASSPNNPWNSPLHF. CDR3 coding DNA: TGTGCCAGCAGCCCAAACAACCCTTGGAATTCACCCCTCCACTTT.

The gene calls are TRBV5-1 and TRBJ2-7; TRBD1 matches 8 bases. The CDR3 length is 14 residues. The germline CDR1 and CDR2 sequences are SGHRS and YFSETQ. J was trimmed by 2 bases and V by 3 bases; bases with no gene match: 4. The CDR3 region is CASSSGQGAYEQYF. CDR3 coding DNA: TGCGCCAGCAGCTCAGGACAGGGAGCCTACGAGCAGTACTTC.

V gene TRBV4-3 combines with J gene TRBJ2-1; D is perhaps TRBD2 (6 bases). The CDR3 runs 15 residues. The germline V gene has CDR1 LGHNA and CDR2 YSLEER. With 1 base removed from V and 3 bases from J, the gap between germline ends came to 10 bases. The CDR3 region has the DNA TGCGCCAGCAGCCAAGTTCGGGGGTACTACAATGAGCAGTTCTTC. It specifies CASSQVRGYYNEQFF.